A single T cell receptor beta chain is shown here with its context. The antigen remains undetermined. In germline, CDR1 is SGHKS, CDR2 YYEKEE (reference sequence). V gave up 1 base and J gave up 2 bases, with 7 bases separating them. The CDR3 consists of 13 residues. The sample comes from a study of CD8+CD57+ T cells in acquired aplastic anemia. Regarding the study as a whole: Patients and controls had in common around 29 CD8+ CDR3 sequences. Between patients and controls, CD8+ Simpson's diversity did not vary significantly.

Genomic DNA constituted the template upon which TCR beta VDJ and CDR3 profiling was performed. TCRdb itself ran the reads through MiXCR, one entry per CDR3 protein. The sample has fewer than 250,000 distinct CDR3 sequences, around half seen once. Sequenced patients had shown CD8+CD57+ cell expansion by flow cytometry. Sequencing was performed on sorted CD4+, CD8+, or CD8+CD57+ T cells (not recorded which) from PBMCs. The clonotype comes from a human donor with aplastic anemia. This chain joins TRBV5-5 and TRBJ2-7; D gene unclear. The CDR3 DNA follows: TGTGCCAGCAGCTTGTTGGCGCCCTACGAGCAGTACTTC. Translating it yields CASSLLAPYEQYF.